The entry below describes one T cell receptor (beta chain). Using immunoSEQ multiplex PCR, the repertoire was profiled, and TCRdb retains in-frame clones only, with some absent. The table records about 140,000 clones, about 83% of them present only once. This entry comes from a study of blood T cell repertoires in COVID-19. The TCR was taken from a human donor in a cohort sampled during active COVID-19. The specimen was peripheral blood.

CDR3 sequence: CASSVSGSSETQYF. CDR3 nucleotides: TGTGCCAGCAGTGTGAGCGGGAGCTCAGAGACCCAGTACTTC. The rearrangement links TRBV2 to TRBJ2-5; 8 nucleotides match TRBD2. CDR3 length: 14 residues. Per the germline V gene, CDR1 is SNHLY and CDR2 is FYNNEI. Trimming removed 4 bases from V and 4 bases from J; junction bases left unmatched: 5. Filled out from reference TRBV2 and TRBJ2-5, the complete variable domain reads EPEVTQTPSHQVTQMGQEVILRCVPISNHLYFYWYRQILGQKVEFLVSFYNNEISEKSEIFDDQFSVERPDGSNFTLKIRSTKLEDSAMYFCASSVSGSSETQYFGPGTRLLVL.